These T cell receptor beta chains were read from a single sample in a study of vaccination effects on CD4 cells after COVID-19. Method: immunoSEQ multiplex PCR; TCRdb's copy keeps in-frame clones and lacks some. The data hold about 45,000 clones, with 70% to 75% observed a single time. No antigen has been assigned to these receptors. The sequenced sample was CD4+ T cells from PBMCs cultured without peptide, obtained before COVID-19 vaccination. Receptors were obtained from a human donor who had a prior SARS-CoV-2 infection. Both conserved end residues are part of each CDR3. D genes are given only for firm matches.

TRBV30	TRBJ1-3	TRBD1	CAWSYRGIENTIYF
TRBV19	TRBJ2-3	TRBD1	CASSWTGGEWSTDTQYF
TRBV11-3	TRBJ2-1	TRBD1	CASSSTTGKNYNEQFF
TRBV6-5	TRBJ2-7	TRBD2	CASSYRGTSSYEQYF
TRBV6-5	TRBJ1-1	.	CASIKDTLNTEAFF
TRBV18	TRBJ1-2	TRBD1	CASSPVGTELFYGYTF
TRBV7-2	TRBJ2-6	.	CASSFAGANVLTF
TRBV9	TRBJ2-5	TRBD2	CASSGGAGTQETQYF
TRBV7-2	TRBJ2-5	TRBD2	CASSLASGWGETQYF
TRBV27	TRBJ2-1	TRBD2	CASRESGTSGRNEQFF
TRBV7-8	TRBJ1-2	.	CASSRRRDPYYGYTF
TRBV3-1/TRBV3-2	TRBJ2-1	TRBD1	CASSQDGTGPRNEQFF
TRBV2	TRBJ2-5	TRBD1	CASSRQGAGETQYF
TRBV6-6	TRBJ2-3	TRBD2	CASRDSVAGVTDTQYF
TRBV3-1/TRBV3-2	TRBJ2-3	.	CASSQNIPGTGNTQYF
TRBV7-2	TRBJ2-5	.	CASSFRVYQETQYF
TRBV11-2	TRBJ1-4	.	CASSPGHRVNEKLFF
TRBV18	TRBJ1-2	.	CASSPLSGNYGYTF
TRBV4-3	TRBJ1-6	.	CASSQENRVWDSPLHF
TRBV19	TRBJ2-1	.	CASSRGWRYNEQFF
TRBV6-5	TRBJ2-1	.	CASRPWVGESEQFF
TRBV5-1	TRBJ1-2	.	CASSSTGNYGYTF
TRBV7-8	TRBJ2-1	TRBD2	CASRPRVAGVYNEQFF
TRBV9	TRBJ2-1	TRBD2	CASSETSGIYNEQFF
TRBV24-1	TRBJ2-2	TRBD1	CATSVGTGDTGELFF
TRBV2	TRBJ2-5	.	CASSEGGAQETQYF
TRBV11-3	TRBJ1-4	.	CASSLLASEKLFF
TRBV3-1/TRBV3-2	TRBJ1-2	TRBD1	CASSPQGGGYTF
TRBV2	TRBJ1-1	.	CASSLLTILMNTEAFF
TRBV6-5	TRBJ1-3	.	CASKSGPGNTIYF
TRBV12-3/TRBV12-4	TRBJ1-6	.	CASSAGWSPLHF
TRBV7-2	TRBJ2-3	.	CASSPQGGGTDTQYF
TRBV4-3	TRBJ1-6	.	CASSQDQAEGLPLHF
TRBV9	TRBJ2-3	.	CASSVGPNTDTQYF
TRBV9	TRBJ2-3	TRBD2	CASSVVALAGTDTQYF
TRBV7-3	TRBJ2-2	.	CASSPGGVDSGGELFF
TRBV2	TRBJ1-2	.	CASTQMSGSRGYTF
TRBV3-1/TRBV3-2	TRBJ2-3	.	CASSRSPADTQYF
TRBV9	TRBJ2-2	.	CASSVFIAGGELFF
TRBV28	TRBJ2-3	TRBD2	CASTPIGAGGLAGGTQYF
TRBV27	TRBJ1-1	.	CASSPMMASTEAFF
TRBV4-1	TRBJ1-6	.	CASSQSQYRELNSPLHF
TRBV2	TRBJ1-1	.	CASSELGGLMNTEAFF
TRBV4-3	TRBJ2-2	TRBD2	CASSQEHSLLAGEAYAGELFF
TRBV21-1	TRBJ1-5	.	CASSNGTGTGPYINQPQHF
TRBV5-1	TRBJ1-4	.	CASSLDFGPPNEKLFF
TRBV7-2	TRBJ1-5	.	CASSLVAALQPQHF
TRBV2	TRBJ2-5	TRBD1	CASTRGRETQYF
TRBV5-4	TRBJ2-5	.	CASSFYNQETQYF
TRBV6-1	TRBJ2-5	.	CASSEGLGTGQETQYF
TRBV30	TRBJ1-5	.	CAWSQQGFQPQHF
TRBV11-3	TRBJ2-5	.	CASSNVGGLETQYF
TRBV5-4	TRBJ2-2	TRBD2	CASSRSSGSTGELFF
TRBV7-2	TRBJ2-7	TRBD2	CASRYTSGDTYEQYF